This entry lists 30 T cell receptor beta chains sequenced from one sample in a study of blood T cell repertoires in COVID-19. Generated by immunoSEQ multiplex PCR, the TCRdb table keeps only in-frame clones and is missing some. The sample consists of roughly 150,000 clones, about 77% of them appearing once. The sample taken for sequencing was peripheral blood. Receptors were obtained from a woman older than 75 with acute or convalescent COVID-19.

This clone was detected a few times. Other DNA sequences within the sample encode an identical CDR3. The chain links TRBV11-3 to TRBJ1-1, with 9 bases identical to TRBD1. The germline V gene encodes CDR1 SGHNT and CDR2 YENEEA. The CDR3 is 15 amino acids. The V gene end was trimmed by 1 base and the J gene end by 2 bases; junction bases not matched to a gene: 2. CDR3 sequence: CASSLGGQGNTEAFF. As DNA, the CDR3 is TGTGCCAGCAGCTTAGGGGGACAGGGAAACACTGAAGCTTTCTTT.

The chain has TRBV3-1 (or the pseudogene TRBV3-2) and TRBJ1-2; a weak D match, TRBD1 (6 bases). This CDR3 has 14 amino acids. The ends were cut back, 6 bases at V and 2 bases at J, with 13 bases in the middle. CDR1 is LGHDT and CDR2 is YNNKEL in the germline V gene (reference sequence). CDR3 DNA sequence: TGTGCCAGCAGGAATACCAGGGGCAACTATGGCTACACCTTC. Encoded protein: CASRNTRGNYGYTF.

The CDR3 loop is CASSPPGQGFGGGTEAFF. The CDR3, as DNA: TGTGCCAGCTCACCTCCGGGACAGGGGTTCGGGGGGGGCACTGAAGCTTTCTTT. This chain links TRBV18 with TRBJ1-1; the match to TRBD1 covers 10 bases. This CDR3 region has 18 residues. After removal of 3 bases from V and 4 bases from J, the junction contained 14 bases not matched to a gene. Germline V gives CDR1 KGHSH, CDR2 LQKENI.

CDR3 region: CASSSRVSGANVLTF. In DNA form, the CDR3 reads TGCGCCAGCAGCTCCAGGGTGTCTGGGGCCAACGTCCTGACTTTC. The chain has TRBV5-1 and TRBJ2-6; maybe TRBD1 (5 bases). CDR3 length equals 15 residues. CDR1 is SGHRS, CDR2 YFSETQ, per germline. With 3 bases removed from V and 1 base from J, the gap between germline ends came to 8 bases.

This chain joins TRBV5-1 and TRBJ2-4, with 7 positions matching TRBD1. The germline gives CDR1 SGHRS, CDR2 YFSETQ. The CDR3 has 13 residues. V lost 2 bases and J lost 5; bases outside the gene matches: 1. CDR3 protein: CASSFQGENIQYF. The CDR3 bases are TGCGCCAGCAGCTTCCAGGGGGAAAACATTCAGTACTTC.

This clone was observed a single time. V and J are TRBV18 and TRBJ2-5; TRBD2 agrees at 9 bases. This CDR3 has 15 amino acids. The junction had 4 bases not matched to a gene; V was cut back by 0 bases and J by 5 bases. CDR1 KGHSH and CDR2 LQKENI come from the germline V gene. The CDR3 region is CASSPPAGGQETQYF. CDR3 bases: TGTGCCAGCTCACCACCGGCGGGGGGGCAGGAGACCCAGTACTTC.

In this sample, this clone turned up a few times. CDR3 sequence (DNA): TGTGCCAGCAGCTTACTAGCGGGGGACAATGAGCAGTTCTTC. Amino acids: CASSLLAGDNEQFF. V gene TRBV11-2 combines with J gene TRBJ2-1; TRBD2 agrees at 10 bases. CDR1 SGHAT and CDR2 FQNNGV come from the germline V gene. V lost 2 bases and J lost 5; bases outside the gene matches: 0. This CDR3 is built from 14 residues.

The chain is built from TRBV4-1 and TRBJ2-1; the match to TRBD2 covers 7 bases. The CDR3 contains 17 residues. The ends lost 4 bases at V and 6 bases at J; junction bases unmatched: 15. Germline loops: CDR1 MGHRA, CDR2 YSYEKL. The CDR3 coding sequence is TGCGCCAGCAGCCCCCCGGTGGGGGGGAGGCTCGGCAATGAGCAGTTCTTC. It yields the protein CASSPPVGGRLGNEQFF.

The V call is TRBV2, the J call TRBJ2-7; 7 bases match TRBD1. There are 14 residues in the CDR3. J was trimmed by 2 bases and V by 6 bases; bases with no gene match: 7. Per the germline V gene, CDR1 is SNHLY and CDR2 is FYNNEI. CDR3 sequence: CASSPWTGTYEQYF. In DNA, the CDR3 is TGTGCCAGCAGCCCTTGGACAGGAACCTACGAGCAGTACTTC.

J is TRBJ1-1 and V is TRBV18; 7 bases align to TRBD1. After removal of 3 bases from V and 1 base from J, the junction contained 2 bases not matched to a gene. The CDR3 sequence is 14 residues long. Germline CDR1 KGHSH, CDR2 LQKENI. The CDR3 bases are TGTGCCAGCTCACCTCAGGGGGAGAACACTGAAGCTTTCTTT. Protein sequence: CASSPQGENTEAFF.

V gene TRBV5-8 combines with J gene TRBJ1-5; D ambiguous. There are 15 residues in the CDR3. The germline CDR1 and CDR2 sequences are SGHTS and YDEGEE. V was shortened by 7 bases and J by 0 bases, with 14 bases between the two germline ends. CDR3 nucleotide sequence: TGTGCCAGCGGCCTGACACCGAATAGCAATCAGCCCCAGCATTTT. Protein product: CASGLTPNSNQPQHF. Together with reference TRBV5-8 and TRBJ1-5, the CDR3 gives the full variable domain: EAGVTQSPTHLIKTRGQQATLRCSPISGHTSVYWYQQALGLGLQFLLWYDEGEERNRGNFPPRFSGRQFPNYSSELNVNALELEDSALYLCASGLTPNSNQPQHFGDGTRLSIL.

The J gene is TRBJ1-1, the V gene TRBV30; TRBD1 aligns across 8 bases. The J segment lost 3 bases and the V segment lost 0 bases, leaving 6 bases of the junction unmatched. Per the germline V gene, CDR1 is GTSNPN and CDR2 is SVGIG (reference sequence). The CDR3 totals 15 residues. The CDR3 sequence is CAWSVPDREHTEAFF. In DNA, the CDR3 is TGTGCCTGGAGTGTTCCGGACAGGGAGCACACTGAAGCTTTCTTT.

The chain carries TRBV28 and TRBJ2-1; 9 nucleotides agree with TRBD2. Germline-derived CDR1 and CDR2 are MDHEN and SYDVKM. The CDR3 is made up of 15 amino acids. V shed 7 bases and J 4 bases; nucleotides not matched to a gene: 8. Here the CDR3 reads CASNSLAGTYNEQFF. CDR3 sequence (DNA): TGTGCCAGCAATTCTCTAGCGGGAACTTACAATGAGCAGTTCTTC.

J is TRBJ1-2 and V is TRBV19, with 12 nucleotides matching TRBD1. Germline V lookup: CDR1 LNHDA, CDR2 SQIVND (reference sequence). The V segment lost 5 bases and the J segment 3 bases; nucleotides outside the gene matches: 16. This CDR3 region has 19 residues. CDR3 DNA: TGTGCCAGTAGTGCAATGGGACAGGGGGCTATCGGCGCATACTATGGCTACACCTTC. This sequence encodes CASSAMGQGAIGAYYGYTF.

This chain connects TRBV28 to TRBJ1-2; TRBD1 matches at 10 bases. The CDR3 spans 15 residues. The germline V gene has CDR1 MDHEN and CDR2 SYDVKM. With V trimmed by 6 bases and J by 7 bases, 11 bases remained unmatched. DNA of the CDR3: TGTGCCAGCAGCTCCACCGGACAGGGGGTGAGTGGCTACACCTTC. Translating gives CASSSTGQGVSGYTF.

The genes are TRBV28 and TRBJ2-7; the match to TRBD2 covers 9 bases. V shed 5 bases, J shed 4 bases, and the junction held 9 bases outside the gene matches. Germline-derived CDR1 and CDR2 are MDHEN and SYDVKM. The CDR3 runs to 15 residues. The CDR3, as DNA: TGTGCCAGCAGTCAGCCGGGACTAGCCGTTTACGAGCAGTACTTC. Amino acid sequence: CASSQPGLAVYEQYF.

The chain combines TRBV2 with TRBJ1-1; D is unresolved. The CDR3 consists of 13 residues. Germline V CDR1 and CDR2: SNHLY, FYNNEI. Deletions cut 8 bases from V and 1 base from J, with 11 bases between. The CDR3 sequence is CASAMRENTEAFF. CDR3 nucleotide sequence: TGTGCCAGCGCGATGAGGGAGAACACTGAAGCTTTCTTT.

The V and J genes are TRBV29-1 and TRBJ2-3; D is perhaps TRBD2 (5 bases). The germline V gene encodes CDR1 SQVTM and CDR2 ANQGSEA. This CDR3 region has 16 residues. V gave up 0 bases and J gave up 1 base, with 14 bases separating them. The CDR3 is CSVEDLSGGGTDTQYF. CDR3 sequence (DNA): TGCAGCGTTGAAGATTTAAGCGGCGGCGGCACAGATACGCAGTATTTT.

For this clone: The same CDR3 can be traced to other DNA sequences in this sample. This chain links TRBV5-1 with TRBJ2-2; 10 positions match TRBD1. CDR1 is SGHRS, CDR2 YFSETQ, per germline. The V and J ends lost 3 bases and 5 bases, in that order; junction bases with no gene match: 1. The CDR3 sequence is 14 residues long. The CDR3 region is CASSWGQGTGELFF. CDR3 DNA: TGCGCCAGCAGCTGGGGACAGGGGACCGGGGAGCTGTTTTTT.

In its sample, this clone was seen many times. V is TRBV20-1 and J is TRBJ2-2; 7 nucleotides match TRBD1. V shed 3 bases, J shed 5 bases, and the junction held 6 bases outside the gene matches. The CDR3 has 14 residues. From germline, CDR1 is DFQATT and CDR2 SNEGSKA (reference sequence). The CDR3 sequence is CSASDPGGTGELFF. The CDR3 DNA sequence: TGCAGTGCTAGTGATCCAGGGGGAACCGGGGAGCTGTTTTTT.

The V and J genes are TRBV6-5 and TRBJ2-7; 10 bases fit TRBD2. Germline V gives CDR1 MNHEY, CDR2 SVGAGI. V shed 4 bases, J shed 1 base, and the junction held 7 bases outside the gene matches. This CDR3 comprises 16 residues. DNA for the CDR3: TGTGCCAGCAGTTTCTCCGGACTAGCGGCATCCTACGAGCAGTACTTC. This gives the protein CASSFSGLAASYEQYF.

The chain couples TRBV28 to TRBJ1-2, with no clear D. The ends were cut back, 3 bases at V and 4 bases at J, with 9 bases in the middle. The CDR3 has 13 amino acids. Germline CDR1 is MDHEN and CDR2 is SYDVKM. CDR3 loop: CASSLLQSYGYTF. CDR3 nucleotide sequence: TGTGCCAGCAGTTTGTTACAAAGCTATGGCTACACCTTC.

The chain uses TRBV6-5 and TRBJ2-7; possible D gene TRBD1, 6 bases. Germline CDR1 and CDR2: MNHEY and SVGAGI. V was pared by 6 bases and J by 2 bases, with 14 bases between. This CDR3 comprises 14 residues. The CDR3 region is CASSRNRDTYEQYF. The CDR3 bases are TGTGCCAGCAGCCGGAATAGGGACACCTACGAGCAGTACTTC.

V gene TRBV24-1 combines with J gene TRBJ2-1, with 7 bases that match TRBD2. Germline loops: CDR1 KGHDR, CDR2 SFDVKD. This CDR3 comprises 17 residues. The ends lost 0 bases at V and 6 bases at J; junction bases unmatched: 10. The CDR3 sequence: CATSDLPGRESSNEQFF. CDR3 sequence (DNA): TGTGCCACCAGTGATTTGCCAGGGCGGGAGTCTTCCAATGAGCAGTTCTTC.

The CDR3 loop reads CATSDWRPKGFYNSPLHF. CDR3 nucleotide sequence: TGTGCCACCAGTGATTGGCGACCGAAGGGGTTCTATAATTCACCCCTCCACTTT. V and J are TRBV24-1 and TRBJ1-6; the D gene is possibly TRBD1 (5 bases). CDR1 is KGHDR, CDR2 SFDVKD, per germline. The CDR3 is 18 amino acids. Trimming left V 2 bases short and J 3 bases short, with 16 bases between.

The rearrangement uses TRBV5-1 and TRBJ2-7, with 8 nucleotides matching TRBD2. CDR1 and CDR2 from the germline V gene are SGHRS and YFSETQ. The CDR3 totals 17 residues. The junction had 16 bases not matched to a gene; V was cut back by 1 base and J by 7 bases. The CDR3 sequence is CASSLLSLLAGGLEQYF. The CDR3 nucleotides read TGCGCCAGCAGCTTGCTAAGTCTATTGGCGGGAGGACTTGAGCAGTACTTC.

The DNA of the CDR3 is TGTGCCAGCAGCTTGGGGCCCGACAGGACTCAAGAGACCCAGTACTTC. It encodes CASSLGPDRTQETQYF. The rearrangement links TRBV5-5 to TRBJ2-5; D perhaps matches TRBD1 (6 bases). The CDR3 covers 16 residues. The V and J ends lost 0 bases and 2 bases respectively, with 14 bases between them. Looked up from germline, CDR1 is SGHKS and CDR2 is YYEKEE (reference sequence).

The V call is TRBV6-5, the J call TRBJ2-5, with TRBD1 matching 12 bases. The CDR3 loop spans 16 amino acids. Per the germline V gene, CDR1 is MNHEY and CDR2 is SVGAGI. The J segment lost 3 bases and the V segment lost 2 bases, leaving 4 bases of the junction unmatched. The CDR3: CASSYGGTGGEETQYF. Written as DNA, the CDR3 is TGTGCCAGCAGTTACGGGGGGACAGGGGGCGAAGAGACCCAGTACTTC.

The chain uses TRBV30 and TRBJ1-2, with TRBD1 as a possible D gene (6 bases). V lost 0 bases to trimming and J lost 7 bases, with 6 bases between them. The CDR3 length is 11 residues. The V gene's germline CDR1 is GTSNPN and CDR2 SVGIG (reference sequence). CDR3 sequence reads: CAWSVQGGYTF. The CDR3 nucleotides read TGTGCCTGGAGTGTACAGGGTGGCTACACCTTC.

V is TRBV5-1 and J is TRBJ2-5, with 16 bases fitting TRBD2. The CDR3 runs 17 residues. The junction had 7 bases not matched to a gene; V was cut back by 4 bases and J by 4 bases. The V gene's germline CDR1 is SGHRS and CDR2 YFSETQ. The CDR3 bases are TGCGCCAGCAGCCTCTGGGGACTAGCGGGGGGGCCAGAGACCCAGTACTTC. Translation: CASSLWGLAGGPETQYF.